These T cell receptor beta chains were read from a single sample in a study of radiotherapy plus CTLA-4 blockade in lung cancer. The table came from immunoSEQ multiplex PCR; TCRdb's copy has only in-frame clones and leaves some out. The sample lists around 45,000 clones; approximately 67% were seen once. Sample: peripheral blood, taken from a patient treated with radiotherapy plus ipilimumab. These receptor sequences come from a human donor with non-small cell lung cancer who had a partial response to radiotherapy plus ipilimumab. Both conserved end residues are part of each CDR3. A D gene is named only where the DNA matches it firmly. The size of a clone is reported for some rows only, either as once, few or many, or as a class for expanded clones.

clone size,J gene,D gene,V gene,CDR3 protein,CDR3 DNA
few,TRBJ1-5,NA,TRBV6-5,CASSLEGSGNQPQHF,TGTGCCAGCAGTTTGGAGGGCTCTGGGAATCAGCCCCAGCATTTT
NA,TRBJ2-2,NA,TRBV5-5,CASSKTRGSGELFF,TGTGCCAGCAGCAAAACGAGAGGCAGCGGGGAGCTGTTTTTT
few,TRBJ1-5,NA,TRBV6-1,CASSEGQGQNQPQHF,TGTGCCAGCAGTGAGGGGCAGGGGCAAAATCAGCCCCAGCATTTT
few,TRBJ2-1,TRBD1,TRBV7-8,CASSLGTGGFAYNEQFF,TGTGCCAGCAGCTTAGGGACAGGGGGCTTCGCCTACAATGAGCAGTTCTTC
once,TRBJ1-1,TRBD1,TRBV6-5,CASSGPGQPNTEAFF,TGTGCCAGCAGTGGCCCGGGACAGCCGAACACTGAAGCTTTCTTT
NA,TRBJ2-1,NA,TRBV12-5,CASGLVTINNEQFF,TGTGCTAGCGGTTTGGTCACAATTAACAATGAGCAGTTCTTC
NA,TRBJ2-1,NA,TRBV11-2,CASSLEGGPYNEQFF,TGTGCCAGCAGCTTAGAGGGGGGTCCTTACAATGAGCAGTTCTTC
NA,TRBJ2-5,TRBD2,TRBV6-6,CASRASGGPETQYF,TGTGCCAGCAGAGCTAGCGGGGGACCCGAGACCCAGTACTTC
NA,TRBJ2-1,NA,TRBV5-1,CASSLAGGHNEQFF,TGCGCCAGCAGCTTGGCCGGGGGGCACAATGAGCAGTTCTTC
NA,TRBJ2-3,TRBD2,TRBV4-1,CARKAKSKAPGTSFADTQYF,TGCGCCAGAAAGGCCAAATCGAAAGCCCCCGGGACTAGTTTTGCAGATACGCAGTATTTT
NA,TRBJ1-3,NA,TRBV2,CASTEGQFSGNTIYF,TGTGCCAGCACCGAAGGACAGTTCTCTGGAAACACCATATATTTT
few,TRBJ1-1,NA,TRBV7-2,CASSSGFVVPEAFF,TGTGCCAGCAGCTCAGGGTTCGTTGTACCTGAAGCTTTCTTT
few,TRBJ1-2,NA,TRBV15,CATSRDQGGGYTF,TGTGCCACCAGCAGAGATCAGGGTGGTGGCTACACCTTC